Listed below are T cell receptor beta chains from one sample, sequenced in a study of T-cell memory formation after mild COVID-19. TCRdb called the 5' RACE reads again in MiXCR, with one record for every CDR3 protein. The repertoire holds about 140,000 distinct CDR3 sequences, with 11% to 15% as singletons. The sequencing input was PBMCs or a T cell subset sorted from them (not recorded which). All receptors derive from an adult woman who had mild COVID-19 (a few samples of this study predate the infection). Cell type and time point are not known. The CDR3 runs from the conserved cysteine through the conserved F or W. A D gene is named only where the DNA matches it firmly. Size is stated for part of the rows, as once, few or many counts, or as a class when the clone is expanded.

d_gene,v_gene,j_gene,abundance,CDR3nt,CDR3aa
.,TRBV10-3,TRBJ2-2,.,TGTGCCATCAGCCAGGTTGGATTAGCCGGGGAGCTGTTTTTT,CAISQVGLAGELFF
TRBD1,TRBV12-3/TRBV12-4,TRBJ1-4,few,TGTGCCAGCAGTTTAGGGTTGGGACAGGGAAGAAAACTGTTTTTT,CASSLGLGQGRKLFF
.,TRBV20-1,TRBJ2-7,.,TGCAGTGCTAGAGAACCCGACAACTCCTACGAGCAGTACTTC,CSAREPDNSYEQYF
.,TRBV12-3/TRBV12-4,TRBJ2-6,few,TGTGCCAGCGGGGGGAAGGGCCTGGGGGCCAACGTCCTGACTTTC,CASGGKGLGANVLTF
.,TRBV4-1,TRBJ1-2,many,TGCGCCAGCAGCCAAGCGGCAGGGATTAACTATGGCTACACCTTC,CASSQAAGINYGYTF
.,TRBV5-1,TRBJ2-2,few,TGCGCCAGCAGCTTGGCCGTGGGCGCCGGGGAGCTGTTTTTT,CASSLAVGAGELFF
.,TRBV4-1,TRBJ2-7,few,TGCGCCAGCAGCTTCGGGGCGCTTTCCTACGAGCAGTACTTC,CASSFGALSYEQYF
.,TRBV7-3,TRBJ1-3,.,TGTGCCAGCAGTCCAAGCGCTGATTTAGGAAACACCATATATTTT,CASSPSADLGNTIYF
TRBD1,TRBV4-1,TRBJ1-5,few,TGCGCCAGCAGCCAGGAACTAGGACAGGCCACCACACCCCAGCATTTT,CASSQELGQATTPQHF
TRBD1,TRBV7-6,TRBJ1-5,many,TGTGCCAGCAGCTCGGGACAGGGAAGCAATCAGCCCCAGCATTTT,CASSSGQGSNQPQHF
.,TRBV25-1,TRBJ2-2,.,TGTGCCAGCACCCAAGTCAACACCGGGGAGCTGTTTTTT,CASTQVNTGELFF
.,TRBV11-2,TRBJ1-3,.,TGTGCCAGCAACCTAAACCTCGACGGAGTATCCTCTGGAAACACCATATATTTT,CASNLNLDGVSSGNTIYF
.,TRBV5-1,TRBJ2-7,.,TGCGCCAGCAGCTTGGTACAGGAGGACGAGCAGTACTTC,CASSLVQEDEQYF
.,TRBV30,TRBJ2-7,.,TGTGCCTGGAGTGTTTCCAGCGGTTTCTACGAGCAGTACTTC,CAWSVSSGFYEQYF
.,TRBV30,TRBJ1-1,few,TGTGCCTGGAGTGTACTGGGCCCCACTGAAGCTTTCTTT,CAWSVLGPTEAFF
TRBD1,TRBV14,TRBJ2-5,.,TGTGCCAGCAGCCCCGGACAGGGCCCGATACAAGAGACCCAGTACTTC,CASSPGQGPIQETQYF
TRBD2,TRBV3-1,TRBJ2-7,.,TGTGCCAGCAGCCCCCATAGCGGGAGCGGCGACGAGCAGTACTTC,CASSPHSGSGDEQYF
.,TRBV6-5,TRBJ2-1,few,TGTGCCAGCAGGCCAGGACTAAAGGGCGCCTACAATGAGCAGTTCTTC,CASRPGLKGAYNEQFF
TRBD1,TRBV11-2,TRBJ2-1,few,TGTGCCAGCAGCCGCACAGGGGGCGTAAACAATGAGCAGTTCTTC,CASSRTGGVNNEQFF
.,TRBV5-1,TRBJ2-2,few,TGCGCCAGCAGCTTGTCCTTTAGCGGGAACACCGGGGAGCTGTTTTTT,CASSLSFSGNTGELFF
TRBD1,TRBV18,TRBJ1-2,.,TGTGCCAGCTCGCCCTTGGACAGGAGCTATGGCTACACCTTC,CASSPLDRSYGYTF
.,TRBV29-1,TRBJ2-7,.,TGCAGCGTTGAAGGGGTGACAACCTCTCCCGCCCGGGAGCAGTACTTC,CSVEGVTTSPAREQYF
.,TRBV19,TRBJ2-5,few,TGTGCCAGACTAGTCGGTGCGCGGAGCCAAGAGACCCAGTACTTC,CARLVGARSQETQYF
.,TRBV7-2,TRBJ2-7,once,TGTGCCAGCAACTCAGGGTTCGAGCAGTACTTC,CASNSGFEQYF
.,TRBV7-6,TRBJ1-2,many,TGTGCCAGCAGCTTATCCACAGGGACTAACTATGGCTACACCTTC,CASSLSTGTNYGYTF
.,TRBV13,TRBJ2-7,.,TGTGCCAGCAGCTCCCGGGACAAACCTTACGAGCAGTACTTC,CASSSRDKPYEQYF
.,TRBV6-5,TRBJ2-7,.,TGTGCCAGCAGTTACGGGCAGGGAAGGACCTACGAGCAGTACTTC,CASSYGQGRTYEQYF
TRBD2,TRBV24-1,TRBJ2-3,few,TGTGCCACCAGTGATCCGCGTGCTAGCGGGGACCCCGGTACGCAGTATTTT,CATSDPRASGDPGTQYF
TRBD1,TRBV4-1,TRBJ2-7,few,TGCGCCAGCAGCCAAGTGTGGGGGACAGGGCCCTACGAGCAGTACTTC,CASSQVWGTGPYEQYF
.,TRBV7-2,TRBJ2-1,.,TGTGCCAGCAGCTTATGGGGCGAAACCTACAATGAGCAGTTCTTC,CASSLWGETYNEQFF
.,TRBV4-1,TRBJ2-3,few,TGCGCCAGCAGCCCATTTCTGGGGGCGGCAGGAGGAGCAGATACGCAGTATTTT,CASSPFLGAAGGADTQYF
.,TRBV10-3,TRBJ2-7,.,TGTGCCATCAGGGGGACTCTCCTCTACGAGCAGTACTTC,CAIRGTLLYEQYF
.,TRBV7-9,TRBJ2-5,few,TGTGCCAGCAGCTTGGTAGGAGGGGTTGAAGAGACCCAGTACTTC,CASSLVGGVEETQYF
.,TRBV12-3/TRBV12-4,TRBJ1-2,.,TGTGCCAGCAGCCATGCTGACTATGGCTACACCTTC,CASSHADYGYTF
.,TRBV2,TRBJ1-1,few,TGTGCCAGCAGTGACAGGGAAGCTTTCTTT,CASSDREAFF
.,TRBV30,TRBJ1-1,.,TGTGCCTGGAGTGTCTACAGGAACACTGAAGCTTTCTTT,CAWSVYRNTEAFF
.,TRBV12-3/TRBV12-4,TRBJ2-1,.,TGTGCCAGCACCTCGACGGCCTACAATGAGCAGTTCTTC,CASTSTAYNEQFF
TRBD2,TRBV7-2,TRBJ2-3,few,TGTGCCAGCAGCGGTCTGGCGGGAGGGCCCTCGGATACGCAGTATTTT,CASSGLAGGPSDTQYF
.,TRBV4-1,TRBJ2-5,few,TGCGCCAGCAATGAGGGAGCGGAGGGTTACCAAGAGACCCAGTACTTC,CASNEGAEGYQETQYF
TRBD1,TRBV13,TRBJ1-2,few,TGTGCCAGCAGCCCTCTCCGGGGACAGGGTTATGGCTACACCTTC,CASSPLRGQGYGYTF
.,TRBV20-1,TRBJ2-5,.,TGCAGTGCCTCCCCGGAAGGGCCAGAGACCCAGTACTTC,CSASPEGPETQYF
TRBD1,TRBV7-9,TRBJ1-2,.,TGTGCCAGCAGCTTAGTGTACGTGGCGGGACAGGAGACGAACTATGGCTACACCTTC,CASSLVYVAGQETNYGYTF
TRBD2,TRBV5-1,TRBJ2-5,few,TGCGCCAGCAGCGGGAAACTAAGCGGGGGGATTCAAGAGACCCAGTACTTC,CASSGKLSGGIQETQYF
TRBD2,TRBV6-6,TRBJ2-2,.,TGTGCCAGCACGACTAGCGGGAGGGCGAACACCGGGGAGCTGTTTTTT,CASTTSGRANTGELFF
TRBD1,TRBV7-2,TRBJ2-7,few,TGTGCCAGCAGCTTAGTAGGGGGACAGGGGTACGAGCAGTACTTC,CASSLVGGQGYEQYF
TRBD1,TRBV5-1,TRBJ2-2,.,TGCGCCAGCAGTTTAGGACAGGGGGTCGGTCCCGGGGAGCTGTTTTTT,CASSLGQGVGPGELFF
TRBD2,TRBV7-6,TRBJ2-1,.,TGTGCCAGCAGCTTAGTGCCTAGCGGGCAGGCTGAGCAGTTCTTC,CASSLVPSGQAEQFF
.,TRBV7-9,TRBJ2-1,.,TGTGCCAGCAGCTCGTTCGGACACCGAGCGTTCTTC,CASSSFGHRAFF
.,TRBV20-1,TRBJ2-7,.,TGCAGCCAGCAGGAGGATGGCTACGAGCAGTACTTC,CSQQEDGYEQYF
.,TRBV6-5,TRBJ2-3,few,TGTGCCAGCAGTTACTCGGGACCCGACAGCACAGATACGCAGTATTTT,CASSYSGPDSTDTQYF
.,TRBV12-3/TRBV12-4,TRBJ1-1,.,TGTGCCAGCAGTTATCCTACTTCAGGGGAAGCTTTCTTT,CASSYPTSGEAFF
TRBD2,TRBV6-5,TRBJ2-1,many,TGTGCCAGCAGTTACTCGATTCTAGCGGGGGGGCTGTGGGATTATGAGCAGTTCTTC,CASSYSILAGGLWDYEQFF
TRBD2,TRBV4-1,TRBJ2-1,few,TGCGCCAGCAGCCCGTCCCGGGGGGGATCGAATGAGCAGTTCTTC,CASSPSRGGSNEQFF